These T cell receptor beta chains were read from a single sample in a study of blood T cell repertoires in COVID-19. The repertoire was sequenced with immunoSEQ multiplex PCR; TCRdb's copy has only in-frame clones and lacks some. The sample contains about 74,000 clones, around 80% of which appear only once. Sample: peripheral blood. These receptors all stem from a human donor in a cohort sampled during active COVID-19. CDR3s include the opening cysteine and the closing phenylalanine or tryptophan. D genes are given only for firm matches. Clone size appears in some rows only: once, few, many, or a class for an expanded clone.

j_gene	v_gene	d_gene	abundance	CDR3aa	CDR3nt
TRBJ2-3	TRBV2	TRBD2	NA	CASNLGLASHTQYF	TGTGCCAGCAATCTGGGACTAGCGAGCCATACGCAGTATTTT
TRBJ2-7	TRBV25-1	NA	once	CASSAGWDYEQYF	TGTGCCAGCAGCGCAGGGTGGGACTACGAGCAGTACTTC
TRBJ1-5	TRBV18	TRBD1	few	CASSGTGRGNQPQHF	TGTGCCAGCTCAGGGACAGGGAGGGGCAATCAGCCCCAGCATTTT
TRBJ1-2	TRBV6-4	NA	NA	CASSRGFPHQLGYTF	TGTGCCAGCAGCCGAGGTTTCCCTCACCAGCTTGGCTACACCTTC
TRBJ2-7	TRBV7-2	TRBD1	NA	CASSLDRQGAAYEQYF	TGTGCCAGCAGCTTAGATCGGCAGGGGGCGGCCTACGAGCAGTACTTC
TRBJ2-5	TRBV11-2	TRBD2	NA	CASSARGGLETQYF	TGTGCCAGCAGCGCCCGGGGGGGGTTGGAGACCCAGTACTTC
TRBJ2-2	TRBV19	TRBD1	NA	CASSIAGTANTGELFF	TGTGCCAGTAGTATAGCGGGGACAGCGAACACCGGGGAGCTGTTTTTT
TRBJ2-5	TRBV14	TRBD2	once	CASSLPGSGAWETQYF	TGTGCCAGCAGCCTACCGGGGAGCGGGGCATGGGAGACCCAGTACTTC
TRBJ2-5	TRBV5-1	TRBD2	NA	CASGRTSGKETQYF	TGCGCCAGCGGCAGGACTAGCGGAAAAGAGACCCAGTACTTC
TRBJ2-7	TRBV4-3	NA	NA	CASSQEFPGYEQYF	TGCGCCAGCAGCCAAGAATTCCCAGGTTACGAGCAGTACTTC
TRBJ1-5	TRBV28	NA	NA	CASSLGGFLAQHF	TGTGCCAGCAGTTTAGGGGGGTTCTTGGCCCAGCATTTT
TRBJ2-3	TRBV7-9	TRBD2	NA	CASSLTSGVDTQYF	TGTGCCAGCAGCTTAACTAGCGGAGTAGATACGCAGTATTTT
TRBJ1-2	TRBV7-8	NA	NA	CASSTGQYGYTF	TGTGCCAGCAGTACGGGACAATATGGCTACACCTTC
TRBJ1-5	TRBV6-2/TRBV6-3	NA	once	CASSPSAASNQPQHF	TGTGCCAGCAGCCCGAGCGCAGCTAGCAATCAGCCCCAGCATTTT
TRBJ1-5	TRBV7-8	NA	NA	CASSPVLRTGLNQPQHF	TGTGCCAGCAGCCCCGTGCTACGTACAGGGTTGAATCAGCCCCAGCATTTT
TRBJ2-7	TRBV4-3	NA	NA	CASSQGRTASYEQYF	TGCGCCAGCAGCCAAGGCCGGACAGCGTCCTACGAGCAGTACTTC
TRBJ1-2	TRBV5-1	TRBD1	NA	CASSLGDRVNGYTF	TGCGCCAGCAGCTTGGGGGACAGGGTAAACGGCTACACCTTC
TRBJ2-1	TRBV7-2	NA	NA	CASSLYTTYNEQFF	TGTGCCAGCAGCTTATATACTACCTACAATGAGCAGTTCTTC
TRBJ1-6	TRBV5-5	NA	NA	CASSDWGLGSPLHF	TGTGCCAGCAGCGATTGGGGGCTGGGTTCACCCCTCCACTTT
TRBJ2-3	TRBV2	NA	NA	CASRPGLSTDTQYF	TGTGCCAGCAGACCCGGACTATCGACAGATACGCAGTATTTT
TRBJ2-7	TRBV7-2	NA	NA	CASSLGGQVYEQYF	TGTGCCAGCAGCTTAGGAGGGCAAGTCTACGAGCAGTACTTC
TRBJ1-5	TRBV24-1	TRBD1	NA	CATSDAGQGDQPQHF	TGTGCCACCAGTGATGCTGGACAGGGGGATCAGCCCCAGCATTTT
TRBJ2-1	TRBV11-3	NA	few	CASSLGLVEQFF	TGTGCCAGCAGCTTAGGGCTAGTCGAGCAGTTCTTC